This passage covers 15 T cell receptor beta chains from one sample sequenced in a study of T cell responses to AZD1222 COVID-19 vaccine. TCRdb's copy holds only in-frame clones and misses some; the assay was immunoSEQ multiplex PCR. The sample contains 95,000 to 150,000 clones, about 90% of which appear only once. This material consisted of peripheral blood, taken on day 0 of AZD1222 vaccination. These receptors originate from an adult in good health.

V usage is TRBV24-1 and J usage is TRBJ1-3; D not certain. This CDR3 has 14 amino acids. The germline CDR1 and CDR2 sequences are KGHDR and SFDVKD. V was pared by 6 bases and J by 2 bases, with 10 bases between. The CDR3 loop is CATSSPGTGNTIYF. The CDR3 coding sequence is TGTGCCACCAGTTCCCCGGGAACTGGAAACACCATATATTTT.

The gene calls are TRBV3-1 (or the pseudogene TRBV3-2) and TRBJ1-2; the D is unclear. The germline V gene encodes CDR1 LGHDT and CDR2 YNNKEL (reference sequence). The germline V and J ends were trimmed by 1 base and 2 bases, with 11 bases remaining between them. The CDR3 runs to 15 residues. Written as DNA, the CDR3 is TGTGCCAGCAGCCAAGCGGCAGGTTTCAACTATGGCTACACCTTC. Translated: CASSQAAGFNYGYTF.

The gene calls are TRBV19 and TRBJ1-6, with TRBD1 matching over 8 bases. Germline V gene lookup returns CDR1 LNHDA and CDR2 SQIVND (reference sequence). V lost 6 bases to trimming and J lost 7 bases; unmatched junction nucleotides: 5. The CDR3 runs 14 residues. CDR3 loop: CASSRTGWNSPLHF. In nucleotides, the CDR3 is TGTGCCAGTAGCCGGACAGGGTGGAATTCACCCCTCCACTTT.

The chain recombines TRBV14 with TRBJ2-1; 7 positions match TRBD2. This CDR3 comprises 14 residues. The junction had 11 bases not matched to a gene; V was cut back by 3 bases and J by 12 bases. Germline V gene lookup returns CDR1 SGHDN and CDR2 FVKESK. The CDR3 reads CASSHRLADRWQFF. The CDR3, as DNA: TGTGCCAGCAGCCATAGGCTAGCGGATAGGTGGCAGTTCTTC.

This chain's CDR3 is CASSLAGTLQETQYF. CDR3 nucleotide sequence: TGTGCCAGCAGCCTTGCAGGTACCCTTCAAGAGACCCAGTACTTC. The J gene is TRBJ2-5, the V gene TRBV7-2; no clear D gene. Trimming removed 5 bases from V and 2 bases from J, with 15 bases in between. Germline V CDR1 and CDR2: SGHTA, FQGNSA. The CDR3 has 15 residues.

This chain uses TRBV7-9 with TRBJ2-7; 9 nucleotides agree with TRBD2. The V gene's germline CDR1 is SEHNR and CDR2 FQNEAQ (reference sequence). This CDR3 has 17 residues. The V gene end was trimmed by 4 bases and the J gene end by 1 base; junction bases not matched to a gene: 11. The CDR3 loop reads CASSSSGGGAPSYEQYF. In nucleotides, the CDR3 is TGTGCCAGCAGCTCCTCTGGCGGGGGGGCCCCTTCCTACGAGCAGTACTTC.

This rearrangement joins TRBV7-6 to TRBJ1-2; 7 positions agree with TRBD1. V gave up 1 base and J gave up 3 bases; unmatched junction bases: 5. CDR1 is SGHVS and CDR2 is FNYEAQ in the germline V gene. There are 15 residues in the CDR3. The CDR3 nucleotides read TGTGCCAGCAGCTTAGTTACAGGGGCAGACTATGGCTACACCTTC. Amino acid sequence: CASSLVTGADYGYTF.

The chain links TRBV18 to TRBJ1-1; no reliable D call. Per the germline V gene, CDR1 is KGHSH and CDR2 is LQKENI. This CDR3 has 14 amino acids. Deletions cut 5 bases from V and 2 bases from J, with 12 bases between. This chain's CDR3 is CASSSSRGNTEAFF. CDR3 sequence (DNA): TGTGCCAGCTCATCCTCCCGGGGTAACACTGAAGCTTTCTTT. Based on the CDR3 plus reference TRBV18 and TRBJ1-1, the full variable domain is NAGVMQNPRHLVRRRGQEARLRCSPMKGHSHVYWYRQLPEEGLKFMVYLQKENIIDESGMPKERFSAEFPKEGPSILRIQQVVRGDSAAYFCASSSSRGNTEAFFGQGTRLTVV.

J is TRBJ2-5 and V is TRBV24-1, with D perhaps TRBD1 (5 bases). Trimming cost V 4 bases and J 5 bases, with 16 bases left between them. Germline lookup yields CDR1 KGHDR and CDR2 SFDVKD. The CDR3 loop spans 15 amino acids. CDR3 DNA sequence: TGTGCCACCAGTGACCCGATGGGGCTGGGGGAGACCCAGTACTTC. It translates to CATSDPMGLGETQYF.

This chain uses TRBV7-9 with TRBJ2-7; D uncertain. The CDR3 consists of 14 residues. Germline values: CDR1 SEHNR, CDR2 FQNEAQ (reference sequence). V was pared by 0 bases and J by 0 bases, with 6 bases between. CDR3 coding DNA: TGTGCCAGCAGCTTAGCGGGAAACTCCTACGAGCAGTACGTC. As protein: CASSLAGNSYEQYV.

This sequence joins TRBV24-1 and TRBJ2-7; 7 nucleotides agree with TRBD1. Germline V gene data show CDR1 as KGHDR and CDR2 as SFDVKD. This CDR3 is 13 amino acids long. The ends lost 4 bases at V and 9 bases at J; junction bases unmatched: 8. CDR3 in amino acids: CATSDRQGFTQYF. The CDR3 nucleotides are TGTGCCACCAGTGACCGACAGGGTTTCACGCAGTACTTC.

This clone appeared a few times. The CDR3 sequence: CAWSTMRGAPGTQYF. In nucleotides, the CDR3 is TGTGCCTGGAGTACGATGCGGGGGGCCCCTGGGACGCAGTATTTT. J is TRBJ2-3 and V is TRBV30; TRBD2 agrees at 8 bases. CDR3 length: 15 amino acids. Looked up from germline, CDR1 is GTSNPN and CDR2 is SVGIG (reference sequence). The V and J ends lost 2 bases and 9 bases, in that order; junction bases with no gene match: 13.

V and J are TRBV6-5 and TRBJ1-5; 7 nucleotides agree with TRBD1. Germline V gives CDR1 MNHEY, CDR2 SVGAGI. The J segment lost 5 bases and the V segment lost 3 bases, leaving 7 bases of the junction unmatched. This CDR3 is built from 15 residues. Here the CDR3 reads CASSYSRGNHQPQHF. The CDR3 DNA sequence: TGTGCCAGCAGTTATTCCAGGGGGAACCATCAGCCCCAGCATTTT.

The chain employs TRBV5-6 and TRBJ1-4; 8 bases are a match to TRBD1. J gave up 4 bases and V 3 bases, and 8 bases lay outside the gene matches. Germline loops: CDR1 SGHDT, CDR2 YYEEEE. The CDR3 length is 16 residues. CDR3 nucleotides: TGTGCCAGCAGCTCGTACCGGGACAGGTATAATGAAAAACTGTTTTTT. Its protein is CASSSYRDRYNEKLFF.

This clone was seen once. This chain links TRBV7-4 with TRBJ2-1, with 7 bases that match TRBD2. The CDR3 has 15 residues. Trimming took 6 bases from V and 1 from J; bases not matched to a gene: 6. Germline V gene sequence: CDR1 SGHVT, CDR2 SQSDAQ. CDR3 nucleotide sequence: TGTGCCAGCAGTTCGACTAGCACGTCCTACAATGAGCAGTTCTTC. Translating gives CASSSTSTSYNEQFF.